These 21 T cell receptor beta chains were all obtained from the same sample, sequenced in a study of blood T cell repertoires in COVID-19. Generated by immunoSEQ multiplex PCR, the TCRdb table keeps only in-frame clones and is missing some. The data contain fewer than 300,000 clones, 81% of them seen just once; the ten biggest clones take up 2.5% to 3.5%. The sample comprised peripheral blood. The receptor source for this set is a woman aged 55-69 years with active or convalescent COVID-19.

This clone showed up just a few times. The rearrangement joins TRBV30 to TRBJ1-2, with a weak D call TRBD1 (5 bases). This CDR3 is 13 amino acids long. Germline V gene lookup returns CDR1 GTSNPN and CDR2 SVGIG (reference sequence). V was pared by 2 bases and J by 5 bases, with 12 bases between. The CDR3 DNA follows: TGTGCCTGGAGTTCTGGGGCATCATATGGCTACACCTTC. Protein sequence: CAWSSGASYGYTF.

This clone showed up just a few times. The chain uses TRBV10-3 and TRBJ1-2; tentatively, D is TRBD1 (6 bases). V lost 3 bases, J lost 0 bases, and 8 bases lay in between. This CDR3 is built from 14 residues. From germline, CDR1 is ENHRY and CDR2 SYGVKD. CDR3 region: CAISEQGTNYGYTF. Here the CDR3 DNA reads TGTGCCATCAGTGAACAGGGCACTAACTATGGCTACACCTTC.

The chain combines TRBV5-6 with TRBJ1-3; the match to TRBD1 covers 9 bases. Trimming cost V 4 bases and J 3 bases; bases outside gene matches: 8. Germline CDR1 reads SGHDT; CDR2 reads YYEEEE. There are 16 residues in the CDR3. CDR3 sequence: CASSTGQGWRGNTIYF. The CDR3 DNA follows: TGTGCCAGCAGCACAGGACAGGGGTGGCGTGGAAACACCATATATTTT.

The rearrangement links TRBV7-9 to TRBJ2-7; 10 nucleotides agree with TRBD1. Germline V gene lookup returns CDR1 SEHNR and CDR2 FQNEAQ (reference sequence). The V gene end was trimmed by 1 base and the J gene end by 6 bases; junction bases not matched to a gene: 6. The CDR3 runs 15 residues. The CDR3 protein is CASSLGGTGAPEQYF. CDR3 in DNA: TGTGCCAGCAGCTTAGGAGGGACAGGGGCTCCCGAGCAGTACTTC.

This chain uses TRBV25-1 with TRBJ1-1; no clear D. Germline V gives CDR1 MGHDK, CDR2 SYGVNS. The CDR3 is 15 amino acids. The V end lost 2 bases, the J end lost 1 base, and 11 bases lay between the germline ends. CDR3 sequence (DNA): TGTGCCAGCAGTGAAGGAGGGCGGGGGAACACTGAAGCTTTCTTT. This sequence encodes CASSEGGRGNTEAFF.

This chain joins TRBV18 and TRBJ2-7; the match to TRBD2 covers 13 bases. Germline V gene lookup returns CDR1 KGHSH and CDR2 LQKENI. There are 17 residues in the CDR3. Unmatched junction bases numbered 10, after V lost 2 bases and J lost 6 bases. The CDR3 loop reads CASSPFTSGGAGGEQYF. Here the CDR3 DNA reads TGTGCCAGCTCACCATTTACTAGCGGGGGGGCCGGAGGCGAGCAGTACTTC.

The CDR3 loop is CASGLPRSYDGELFF. The CDR3 DNA reads as TGTGCCAGCGGCTTACCCCGGAGCTACGACGGGGAGCTGTTTTTT. This chain joins TRBV6-5 and TRBJ2-2; no clear D. CDR1 and CDR2 (germline): MNHEY, SVGAGI. The CDR3 consists of 15 residues. Trimming removed 8 bases at V and 7 bases at J, with 20 bases between.

The rearrangement links TRBV6-5 to TRBJ1-1; the match to TRBD1 covers 8 bases. The CDR3 has 13 residues. The germline V gene has CDR1 MNHEY and CDR2 SVGAGI. CDR3: CASGQGGNTEAFF. The CDR3 DNA reads as TGTGCAAGTGGACAGGGAGGGAACACTGAAGCTTTCTTT.

The chain couples TRBV3-1 (or the pseudogene TRBV3-2) to TRBJ1-2, with TRBD1 as a possible D gene (6 bases). Germline lookup yields CDR1 LGHDT and CDR2 YNNKEL (reference sequence). Trimming stripped 5 bases from V and 13 bases from J, with 17 bases between. The CDR3 length is 12 residues. CDR3 protein: CASSENLQGSTF. The CDR3 DNA is TGTGCCAGCAGCGAGAATCTACAGGGTAGCACCTTC.

V and J are TRBV9 and TRBJ2-3; possible D gene TRBD2, 7 bases. The V end was cut by 0 bases, the J end by 6 bases, with 17 bases between. CDR3 size: 16 residues. Germline lookup yields CDR1 SGDLS and CDR2 YYNGEE. Written as DNA, the CDR3 is TGTGCCAGCAGCGTAGCTTCGGGGGGCCAAGGGGATACGCAGTATTTT. As protein: CASSVASGGQGDTQYF.

As DNA, the CDR3 is TGCGCCAGCAGCCAAGAGGGTCTAGCGGGGGGCCAAGAGACCCAGTACTTC. It specifies CASSQEGLAGGQETQYF. The chain combines TRBV4-1 with TRBJ2-5; 11 nucleotides line up with TRBD2. Germline values: CDR1 MGHRA, CDR2 YSYEKL. CDR3 length: 17 amino acids. V shed 0 bases and J 1 base; nucleotides not matched to a gene: 4.

The chain is built from TRBV9 and TRBJ1-2; D remains ambiguous. V was trimmed by 4 bases and J by 8 bases, leaving 18 bases between them. This CDR3 is 14 amino acids long. Per germline, CDR1 SGDLS and CDR2 YYNGEE. The CDR3 region has the DNA TGTGCCAGCAGCTCCACGTCGGGGTTTGGCGGCTACACCTTC. Translated: CASSSTSGFGGYTF.

The V and J genes are TRBV7-2 and TRBJ2-7; tentatively, D is TRBD1 (6 bases). The CDR3 is 13 residues long. Germline CDR1 is SGHTA and CDR2 is FQGNSA. V was cut by 5 bases and J by 5 bases, with 13 bases left in between. CDR3 loop: CASSPLQGHEQYF. The CDR3 bases are TGTGCCAGCAGCCCGCTACAGGGCCACGAGCAGTACTTC.

The CDR3 coding sequence is TGTGCCAGCAAGGAACGACACCTCAACGCTGAAGCTTTCTTT. It specifies CASKERHLNAEAFF. This sequence joins TRBV7-9 and TRBJ1-1; D uncertain. The CDR3 has 14 residues. Per the germline V gene, CDR1 is SEHNR and CDR2 is FQNEAQ (reference sequence). V was trimmed by 7 bases and J by 6 bases, leaving 18 bases between them.

The genes are TRBV2 and TRBJ2-7; TRBD2 is a possible D gene (5 bases). The germline V and J ends were trimmed by 1 base and 0 bases, with 22 bases remaining between them. CDR3 size: 19 residues. The germline V gene encodes CDR1 SNHLY and CDR2 FYNNEI. The CDR3 spells CASSEVARASWRHSYEQYF. CDR3 DNA sequence: TGTGCCAGCAGTGAAGTGGCCCGTGCTAGCTGGAGGCACTCCTACGAGCAGTACTTC.

The chain joins TRBV19 to TRBJ2-4; the D gene is possibly TRBD1 (5 bases). Between the trimmed V and J ends, which lost 1 base and 2 bases, there was a span of 21 bases. Germline CDR1 is LNHDA and CDR2 is SQIVND (reference sequence). The CDR3 is 19 amino acids. The CDR3 DNA reads as TGTGCCAGTAGTATAGGTCGCCAGGGTAGCTCCCCTACCAAAAACATTCAGTACTTC. As protein: CASSIGRQGSSPTKNIQYF.

The gene calls are TRBV5-5 and TRBJ2-1; 7 bases are shared with TRBD1. The CDR3 covers 14 residues. CDR1 and CDR2 (germline): SGHKS, YYEKEE (reference sequence). Trimming removed 0 bases from V and 15 bases from J; junction bases left unmatched: 12. The CDR3 region is CASSLGLGDRGLFF. DNA of the CDR3: TGTGCCAGCAGCTTGGGCCTCGGGGACAGAGGTCTGTTCTTC.

The chain uses TRBV9 and TRBJ2-1; 12 bases are a match to TRBD1. The CDR3 length is 17 residues. CDR1 and CDR2 from the germline V gene are SGDLS and YYNGEE. V shed 4 bases, J shed 8 bases, and the junction held 13 bases outside the gene matches. The CDR3 nucleotides are TGTGCCAGCAGCCCCAGAGAAGGGACAGGGGGCTCGTATGAGCAGTTCTTC. Amino acids: CASSPREGTGGSYEQFF.

The V and J genes are TRBV6-5 and TRBJ2-2; a weak D match, TRBD2 (5 bases). The CDR3 is made up of 11 amino acids. Germline CDR1 is MNHEY and CDR2 is SVGAGI. Trimming shortened V by 6 bases and J by 8 bases, and 7 bases separated the two germline ends. CDR3 sequence: CASRRGGELFF. CDR3 sequence (DNA): TGTGCCAGCAGACGGGGTGGGGAGCTGTTTTTT.

The rearrangement links TRBV12-3 or TRBV12-4 to TRBJ1-2; 9 bases are shared with TRBD1. J lost 7 bases, V lost 3 bases, and 3 bases had no gene match. The CDR3 loop spans 13 amino acids. Here the CDR3 reads CASSFGTGTGYTF. CDR3 nucleotide sequence: TGTGCCAGCAGTTTCGGGACAGGGACTGGCTACACCTTC.

The V gene is TRBV19, the J gene TRBJ1-5; TRBD1 agrees at 9 bases. After removal of 6 bases from V and 3 bases from J, the junction contained 3 bases not matched to a gene. CDR1 LNHDA and CDR2 SQIVND come from the germline V gene (reference sequence). This CDR3 has 14 amino acids. In DNA, the CDR3 is TGTGCCAGTAGCGACAGGGGGTACAATCAGCCCCAGCATTTT. Protein product: CASSDRGYNQPQHF.